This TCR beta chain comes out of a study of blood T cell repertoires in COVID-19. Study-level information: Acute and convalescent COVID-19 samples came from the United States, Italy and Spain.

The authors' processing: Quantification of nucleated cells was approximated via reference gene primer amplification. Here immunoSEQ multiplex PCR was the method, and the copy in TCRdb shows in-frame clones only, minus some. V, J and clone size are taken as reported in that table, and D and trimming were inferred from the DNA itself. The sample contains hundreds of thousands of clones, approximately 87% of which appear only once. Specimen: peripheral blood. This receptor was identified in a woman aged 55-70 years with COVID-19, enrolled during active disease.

The CDR3 DNA reads TGTGCCAGCAGCCAAGGGGCAACCTACGAGCAGTACTTC. Amino acid sequence: CASSQGATYEQYF. The gene calls are TRBV14 and TRBJ2-7; no firm D call. The germline V and J ends were trimmed by 1 base and 2 bases, with 6 bases remaining between them. CDR1 SGHDN and CDR2 FVKESK come from the germline V gene. The CDR3 contains 13 residues.